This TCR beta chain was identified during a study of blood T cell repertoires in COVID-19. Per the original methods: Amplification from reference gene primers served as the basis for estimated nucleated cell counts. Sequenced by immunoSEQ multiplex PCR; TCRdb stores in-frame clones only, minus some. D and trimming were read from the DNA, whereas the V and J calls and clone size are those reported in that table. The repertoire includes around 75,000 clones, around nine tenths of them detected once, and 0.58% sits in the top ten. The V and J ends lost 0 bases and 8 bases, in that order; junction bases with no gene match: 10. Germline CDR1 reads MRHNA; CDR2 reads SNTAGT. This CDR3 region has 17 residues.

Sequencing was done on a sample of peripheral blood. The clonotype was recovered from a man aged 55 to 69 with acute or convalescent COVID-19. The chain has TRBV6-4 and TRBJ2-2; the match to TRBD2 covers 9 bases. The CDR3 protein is CASSDSALAGTGGELFF. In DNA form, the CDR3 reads TGTGCCAGCAGTGACTCTGCCCTAGCGGGGACGGGGGGGGAGCTGTTTTTT.